This entry lists 2 T cell receptor beta chains sequenced from one sample in a study of PD-1 blockade in classical Hodgkin lymphoma. Sequencing was performed with immunoSEQ multiplex PCR; in TCRdb, only in-frame clones are kept and a portion is missing. Among roughly 7,500 clones listed, 45% to 70% were seen once. Time point in this sample: cycle 4 day 1 (C4D1), after more than five weeks of nivolumab. All patients experienced relapse after autologous stem cell transplantation, and brentuximab vedotin exposure was variable. It was by magnetic negative selection that CD8+ T cells were isolated from thawed PBMCs. Sequencing used CD8+ T cells from blood, obtained before the fourth cycle of nivolumab. The source of these receptors is a human donor with classical Hodgkin lymphoma.

This clone was observed once. The rearrangement links TRBV6-1 to TRBJ2-7; 7 nucleotides agree with TRBD1. Germline V gene data show CDR1 as MNHNS and CDR2 as SASEGT. The CDR3 contains 14 residues. V was pared by 4 bases and J by 3 bases, with 6 bases of the junction left unmatched. CDR3 sequence: CASSAGQQYYEQYF. The CDR3 DNA reads TGTGCCAGCAGTGCGGGACAGCAGTACTACGAGCAGTACTTC.

This clone is categorized as medium-sized. The gene calls are TRBV7-6 and TRBJ2-2; 8 nucleotides agree with TRBD1. V shed 1 base and J 4 bases; nucleotides not matched to a gene: 8. Germline V gene data show CDR1 as SGHVS and CDR2 as FNYEAQ. CDR3 length equals 17 residues. In nucleotides, the CDR3 is TGTGCCAGCAGCTTAGGAGCAGGGGGCTTTGGCACCGGGGAGCTGTTTTTT. Its protein is CASSLGAGGFGTGELFF.